This T cell receptor (beta chain) was retrieved from a study of T-cell reconstitution after alpha-beta-depleted transplantation in children. Broader study findings: T-cell counts and diversity at one year following transplant were attributed mainly to newly produced T cells. Some patients showed high day-60 TCRbeta diversity, which derived from surviving recipient T cells and thymic progenitors. The origin of alpha-beta T cells about two months after transplant was reportedly several hundred expanded graft clones.

Unique molecular identifiers were used in preparing the TCRbeta library. From the PCR reads, TCRdb called clonotypes with MiXCR, one entry per CDR3 protein. This table holds 550,000 to 600,000 distinct CDR3 sequences, around 23% found once. With regard to this clonotype: Its antigen is not identified.

V was trimmed by 4 bases and J by 6 bases, leaving 13 bases between them. The CDR3 totals 14 residues. Germline CDR1 and CDR2: MNHEY and SVGAGI. The clonotype comes from a boy under two years old who had a stem cell transplant for acute myeloid leukemia, so the T cells may come from the graft donor. J is TRBJ2-1 and V is TRBV6-5; D possibly matches TRBD1 or TRBD2 (5 bases each). Sequencing used PBMCs, mostly from graft donor cells, obtained 360 days after TCRalphabeta/CD19-depleted stem cell transplant. This chain's CDR3 is CASSSRDHLNEQFF. In nucleotides, the CDR3 is TGTGCCAGCAGTTCCCGGGACCATCTCAATGAGCAGTTCTTC.